Presented here are 2 T cell receptor beta chains from one specimen sequenced in a study of T cell responses to AZD1222 COVID-19 vaccine. Method: immunoSEQ multiplex PCR; TCRdb's copy keeps in-frame clones and lacks some. The sample includes roughly 170,000 clones, just over 85% of them seen just once. The sequences come from peripheral blood, collected on day 0 of AZD1222 vaccination. The receptors shown here come from an adult in good health.

The chain couples TRBV6-1 to TRBJ1-1; D remains ambiguous. This CDR3 spans 14 amino acids. The V end lost 0 bases, the J end lost 4 bases, and 9 bases lay between the germline ends. Germline loops: CDR1 MNHNS, CDR2 SASEGT. DNA of the CDR3: TGTGCCAGCAGTGAAGCGCCAGACTTCACTGAAGCTTTCTTT. Its protein product is CASSEAPDFTEAFF.

The V and J genes are TRBV4-1 and TRBJ2-7; D uncertain. Germline assignment: CDR1 MGHRA and CDR2 YSYEKL. There are 17 residues in the CDR3. Trimming removed 1 base at V and 0 bases at J, with 16 bases between. The CDR3 DNA is TGCGCCAGCAGCCAAGGCTGGCAGAAACTTTACTCCTACGAGCAGTACTTC. Amino acids: CASSQGWQKLYSYEQYF.